Following are 20 T cell receptor beta chains from one sample sequenced in a study of graft-versus-host responses after intestinal transplantation. The protocol was immunoSEQ multiplex PCR, while the TCRdb copy is restricted to in-frame clones and leaves out a portion. Of fewer than 25,000 clones detected, about 40% appear once; the ten largest clones hold 1.5% to 2.5%. Sequenced material: alloreactive CD4+ T cells from a mixed lymphocyte reaction culture, taken before transplantation. Subset here: CFSE-low proliferating T cells sorted from roughly 6-day pre-transplant mixed lymphocyte reaction (GvH or HvG direction). The receptor source for this set is a human patient who was an organ donor for intestinal transplantation.

This clone has only one observation. The chain links TRBV29-1 to TRBJ2-5; D may be TRBD2 (6 bases). The length of the CDR3 is 12 residues. Germline CDR1 SQVTM, CDR2 ANQGSEA. V lost 7 bases, J lost 2 bases, and 11 bases lay in between. The CDR3 sequence: CSDRDWQETQYF. The CDR3 nucleotides are TGCAGCGACCGGGACTGGCAAGAGACCCAGTACTTC. Using reference TRBV29-1 and TRBJ2-5 for the parts outside the CDR3, the full variable domain is SAVISQKPSRDICQRGTSLTIQCQVDSQVTMMFWYRQQPGQSLTLIATANQGSEATYESGFVIDKFPISRPNLTFSTLTVSNMSPEDSSIYLCSDRDWQETQYFGPGTRLLVL.

The chain recombines TRBV4-3 with TRBJ2-1; 12 bases match TRBD2. The CDR3 totals 20 residues. Germline V gene lookup returns CDR1 LGHNA and CDR2 YSLEER. V trimming: 0 bases; J trimming: 0 bases; junction bases outside the gene matches: 9. The CDR3 DNA reads TGCGCCAGCAGCCAAGATCAGGCTAGCGGGAGGGATGTCTCCTACAATGAGCAGTTCTTC. Its translation is CASSQDQASGRDVSYNEQFF.

The count of this clone is one. The V gene is TRBV6-6, the J gene TRBJ2-3; 8 positions match TRBD1. Germline V gene sequence: CDR1 MNHNY, CDR2 SVGAGI (reference sequence). V trimming: 1 base; J trimming: 6 bases; junction bases outside the gene matches: 9. The CDR3 extends over 16 amino acids. CDR3 residues: CASSYFPGGTGDTQYF. The CDR3 nucleotides read TGTGCCAGCAGTTACTTTCCTGGCGGGACAGGCGATACGCAGTATTTT.

This chain connects TRBV7-2 to TRBJ2-7; a weak D match, TRBD2 (6 bases). V dropped 4 bases and J dropped 6 bases, with 13 bases sitting between them. Germline V gene lookup returns CDR1 SGHTA and CDR2 FQGNSA. There are 13 residues in the CDR3. The DNA of the CDR3 is TGTGCCAGCAGCTCCCGGATGGGGGGCGAGCAGTACTTC. This sequence encodes CASSSRMGGEQYF.

This clone was found a few times. The rearrangement joins TRBV30 to TRBJ1-5; 9 nucleotides align to TRBD1. The junction had 6 bases not matched to a gene; V was cut back by 6 bases and J by 3 bases. CDR1 is GTSNPN and CDR2 is SVGIG in the germline V gene (reference sequence). CDR3 length: 14 amino acids. CDR3 bases: TGTGCCTGTCCGGGACAGGGTAACAATCAGCCCCAGCATTTT. It yields the protein CACPGQGNNQPQHF.

By share, this clone ranks as medium-sized (0.01 to 0.1%). V usage is TRBV19 and J usage is TRBJ2-2, with 9 bases fitting TRBD2. Germline V CDR1 and CDR2: LNHDA, SQIVND (reference sequence). This CDR3 is built from 17 residues. V shed 4 bases and J 1 base; nucleotides not matched to a gene: 7. In DNA form, the CDR3 reads TGTGCCAGTAGTACCGAAGCGGGAGGTATGAACACCGGGGAGCTGTTTTTT. This translates into CASSTEAGGMNTGELFF.

The chain employs TRBV5-1 and TRBJ2-1, with a tentative D call TRBD1 (6 bases). The CDR3 is 16 amino acids. V was pared by 0 bases and J by 4 bases, with 14 bases between. CDR1 and CDR2 from the germline V gene are SGHRS and YFSETQ. The CDR3 here is CASSLASRGSYNEQFF. The DNA of the CDR3 is TGCGCCAGCAGCTTGGCCTCCAGGGGTTCTTACAATGAGCAGTTCTTC.

As regards this clone: Other DNA sequences within the sample encode an identical CDR3. The chain employs TRBV28 and TRBJ2-3, with 12 bases that match TRBD2. The CDR3 has 19 residues. V trimming: 3 bases; J trimming: 0 bases; junction bases outside the gene matches: 10. The germline V gene encodes CDR1 MDHEN and CDR2 SYDVKM. CDR3 DNA: TGTGCCAGCAGTTTCCCCGGACTAGCGGGGATCTATAGCACAGATACGCAGTATTTT. This encodes CASSFPGLAGIYSTDTQYF.

The chain joins TRBV5-1 to TRBJ2-1; 12 bases are shared with TRBD2. Germline V gives CDR1 SGHRS, CDR2 YFSETQ. The CDR3 is made up of 19 amino acids. V lost 2 bases to trimming and J lost 9 bases; unmatched junction nucleotides: 18. CDR3 bases: TGCGCCAGCAGCTTTTTGGGGCTGACTAGCGGGAGCTTTTTGGGTGAGCAGTTCTTC. The encoded protein is CASSFLGLTSGSFLGEQFF.

The rearrangement uses TRBV5-4 and TRBJ2-3, with D possibly TRBD2 on 5 matching bases. V lost 0 bases and J lost 2, with 13 bases in between. The CDR3 is 16 residues long. The germline CDR1 and CDR2 sequences are SGHNT and YYREEE (reference sequence). Here the CDR3 reads CASSLAAALVTDTQYF. CDR3 DNA: TGTGCCAGCAGCTTGGCAGCGGCCCTGGTCACAGATACGCAGTATTTT.

V and J are TRBV7-9 and TRBJ2-3; D is tentatively TRBD1 or TRBD2 (5 bases each). The CDR3 has 15 residues. V lost 4 bases and J 2 bases, leaving 13 bases between the germline ends. Germline V gives CDR1 SEHNR, CDR2 FQNEAQ (reference sequence). The CDR3 region is CASSSGGHPTDTQYF. Written as DNA, the CDR3 is TGTGCCAGCAGCTCTGGAGGACACCCCACAGATACGCAGTATTTT.

V gene TRBV7-9 combines with J gene TRBJ1-2; D is unresolved. Trimming pared 2 bases from V and 6 bases from J, leaving 10 bases between. Germline loops: CDR1 SEHNR, CDR2 FQNEAQ (reference sequence). The length of the CDR3 is 13 residues. CDR3 nucleotides: TGTGCCAGCAGCTTATGGGAGGGAGATGGCTACACCTTC. Its protein is CASSLWEGDGYTF.

This clone is categorized as medium-sized. This rearrangement joins TRBV19 to TRBJ2-2; D unclear. This CDR3 has 14 residues. V was pared by 7 bases and J by 4 bases, with 13 bases between. Germline CDR1 and CDR2: LNHDA and SQIVND (reference sequence). CDR3 sequence: CASTSILGTGELFF. CDR3 nucleotide sequence: TGTGCCAGTACTTCGATTCTCGGCACCGGGGAGCTGTTTTTT.

V is TRBV6-1 and J is TRBJ1-1; possible D gene TRBD1, 5 bases. The germline V gene encodes CDR1 MNHNS and CDR2 SASEGT. V was cut by 6 bases and J by 1 base, with 9 bases left in between. The CDR3 totals 13 residues. CDR3 bases: TGTGCCAGCAGCCATACAGGGAACACTGAAGCTTTCTTT. The encoded protein is CASSHTGNTEAFF.

The chain links TRBV11-2 to TRBJ2-3; 8 bases line up with TRBD2. Germline V lookup: CDR1 SGHAT, CDR2 FQNNGV. CDR3 length: 17 residues. The trim removed 4 bases at V and 0 bases at J, leaving 9 bases unmatched. The CDR3 protein is CASSSPPLAGSTDTQYF. The CDR3 coding sequence is TGTGCCAGCAGCTCCCCCCCCTTAGCGGGAAGCACAGATACGCAGTATTTT.

This clone has a handful of counts. The rearrangement uses TRBV5-4 and TRBJ2-1; 10 bases are shared with TRBD2. CDR3 length equals 15 residues. Looked up from germline, CDR1 is SGHNT and CDR2 is YYREEE (reference sequence). V gave up 4 bases and J gave up 7 bases; unmatched junction bases: 8. Here the CDR3 DNA reads TGTGCCAGCAGCATCGCTAGCGGGAGCGCTAATGAGCAGTTCTTC. As protein: CASSIASGSANEQFF.

This clone was observed a handful of times. V gene TRBV6-1 combines with J gene TRBJ2-7; tentative D call: TRBD1 (6 bases). Trimming pared 5 bases from V and 4 bases from J, leaving 15 bases between. Germline CDR1 and CDR2: MNHNS and SASEGT. The CDR3 sequence is 14 residues long. CDR3 DNA: TGTGCCAGCAGTTCTCCAGGGGCCCCTTACGAGCAGTACTTC. Translated, it gives CASSSPGAPYEQYF.

This clone was observed a handful of times. The chain carries TRBV9 and TRBJ2-4; weak D call: TRBD1 (6 bases). The CDR3 consists of 18 residues. The germline gives CDR1 SGDLS, CDR2 YYNGEE. Trimming shortened V by 5 bases and J by 3 bases, and 24 bases separated the two germline ends. The DNA for the CDR3 is TGTGCCAGCAGGCCACGACCCTCAGGGGCATCCGGCAAAAACATTCAGTACTTC. Its protein product is CASRPRPSGASGKNIQYF. The whole variable domain, remainder taken from reference TRBV9 and TRBJ2-4, is DSGVTQTPKHLITATGQRVTLRCSPRSGDLSVYWYQQSLDQGLQFLIQYYNGEERAKGNILERFSAQQFPDLHSELNLSSLELGDSALYFCASRPRPSGASGKNIQYFGAGTRLSVL.

The CDR3 sequence: CASSIFVGQGAEKLFF. CDR3 DNA sequence: TGTGCCAGTAGTATATTCGTTGGACAGGGAGCTGAAAAACTGTTTTTT. The chain recombines TRBV19 with TRBJ1-4, with TRBD1 matching over 8 bases. After removal of 2 bases from V and 7 bases from J, the junction contained 9 bases not matched to a gene. This CDR3 contains 16 residues. The V gene's germline CDR1 is LNHDA and CDR2 SQIVND (reference sequence).

In this sample, this clone turned up a few times. This chain links TRBV5-1 with TRBJ2-6; 8 bases agree with TRBD1. Unmatched junction bases numbered 1, after V lost 0 bases and J lost 2 bases. The length of the CDR3 is 16 residues. The germline CDR1 and CDR2 sequences are SGHRS and YFSETQ. The CDR3, as DNA: TGCGCCAGCAGCTTGGGGACAGGGACTGGGGCCAACGTCCTGACTTTC. It specifies CASSLGTGTGANVLTF.